The 21 T cell receptor beta chains below were found in one sample sequenced in a study of blood T cell repertoires in COVID-19 (dated by TCRdb to the early 2020s). The library was generated by the immunoSEQ multiplex PCR assay. TCRdb re-hosts the immuneACCESS table, in-frame sequences only. Its copies lack some clones; in the studies checked, an unresolved V gene accounts for under half of them, and the cause for the rest is not known. This sample comprises approximately 350,000 clones, roughly nine tenths of them detected only once. Roughly 1.2% of the sample rests with the top ten. Sequencing input: peripheral blood. The receptor source for this set is a man aged 40-55 years with acute or convalescent COVID-19.

The chain combines TRBV14 with TRBJ2-3; 7 positions agree with TRBD2. With 9 bases clipped from V and 2 bases from J, the junction kept 8 bases outside the gene matches. This CDR3 is 14 amino acids long. Germline CDR1 reads SGHDN; CDR2 reads FVKESK. CDR3: CARGGLSLTDTQYF. CDR3 bases: TGTGCCAGGGGGGGGTTATCCCTCACAGATACGCAGTATTTT.

In the case of this clone: A junction boundary mismatches the germline segment, possibly from a read error. This chain links TRBV10-3 with TRBJ1-1; unclear D gene. Germline values: CDR1 ENHRY, CDR2 SYGVKD. The CDR3 consists of 13 residues. In DNA, the CDR3 is TGTGCCGTCAGAACAAACATGAACACTGAAGCTTTCTTT. It translates to CAVRTNMNTEAFF.

V and J are TRBV2 and TRBJ1-6; D is perhaps TRBD1 (5 bases). The V end lost 7 bases, the J end lost 8 bases, and 12 bases lay between the germline ends. The CDR3 length is 13 residues. In germline, CDR1 is SNHLY, CDR2 FYNNEI. The CDR3 sequence is CASKTTAHSPLHF. Here the CDR3 DNA reads TGTGCCAGCAAAACGACAGCCCATTCACCCCTCCACTTT.

This chain uses TRBV6-4 with TRBJ2-3, with 12 bases matching TRBD2. There are 16 residues in the CDR3. V dropped 3 bases and J dropped 4; count of bases not matched to a gene: 5. Germline CDR1 reads MRHNA; CDR2 reads SNTAGT. CDR3 residues: CASSESGLAGPDTQYF. The CDR3 nucleotides read TGTGCCAGCAGTGAGTCGGGACTAGCGGGTCCAGATACGCAGTATTTT.

The V gene is TRBV4-3, the J gene TRBJ1-4; 8 bases line up with TRBD1. Trimming took 0 bases from V and 7 from J; bases not matched to a gene: 7. Germline CDR1 LGHNA, CDR2 YSLEER. The CDR3 totals 16 residues. CDR3 loop: CASSQDPGTGAEKLFF. The CDR3 DNA reads as TGCGCCAGCAGCCAAGATCCCGGGACAGGTGCTGAAAAACTGTTTTTT.

The rearrangement links TRBV28 to TRBJ1-2, with D possibly matching TRBD1 (6 bases). The CDR3 has 10 amino acids. Trimming shortened V by 6 bases and J by 10 bases, and 9 bases separated the two germline ends. Germline values: CDR1 MDHEN, CDR2 SYDVKM. This CDR3 reads CASRDRYYTF. The DNA for the CDR3 is TGTGCCAGCAGGGACAGATACTACACCTTC.

The chain combines TRBV11-2 with TRBJ2-1, with D possibly being TRBD1 (6 bases). Trimming took 2 bases from V and 2 from J, leaving 10 bases between them. Germline CDR1 reads SGHAT; CDR2 reads FQNNGV. This CDR3 spans 15 amino acids. The CDR3 loop reads CASSLLGGTYNEQFF. CDR3 bases: TGTGCCAGCAGCTTATTAGGGGGAACCTACAATGAGCAGTTCTTC.

V usage is TRBV5-1 and J usage is TRBJ2-7, with TRBD1 as a possible D gene (6 bases). The CDR3 is 15 residues long. V lost 0 bases and J lost 7, with 17 bases in between. Germline lookup yields CDR1 SGHRS and CDR2 YFSETQ. CDR3 sequence: CASSLETNGQGEQYF. Here the CDR3 DNA reads TGCGCCAGCAGCTTGGAGACAAATGGCCAGGGGGAGCAGTACTTC.

The chain employs TRBV4-3 and TRBJ2-1; 9 bases are a match to TRBD1. The length of the CDR3 is 16 residues. The V and J ends lost 5 bases and 4 bases, in that order; junction bases with no gene match: 9. CDR1 and CDR2 (germline): LGHNA, YSLEER. DNA of the CDR3: TGCGCCAGCAGCAAAAGCCGGGACAGGGTATACAATGAGCAGTTCTTC. Translated, it gives CASSKSRDRVYNEQFF.

This chain joins TRBV27 and TRBJ1-3, with D unclear. V was clipped by 4 bases and J by 4 bases, with 11 bases between them. This CDR3 spans 14 amino acids. The V gene's germline CDR1 is MNHEY and CDR2 SMNVEV (reference sequence). CDR3 nucleotide sequence: TGTGCCAGCAGTTCCGCGCGGTCCGGAAACACCATATATTTT. This codes for CASSSARSGNTIYF.

V usage is TRBV6-5 and J usage is TRBJ1-2; TRBD1 matches 9 bases. The CDR3 has 14 residues. Losses at the gene ends were 6 bases for V and 7 bases for J; bases not matched to a gene: 9. CDR1 is MNHEY and CDR2 is SVGAGI in the germline V gene. Here the CDR3 reads CASSPGTGLLGYTF. CDR3 DNA sequence: TGTGCCAGCAGCCCCGGGACAGGGCTACTTGGCTACACCTTC.

The J gene is TRBJ1-1, the V gene TRBV7-3; perhaps TRBD1 as D (5 bases). V dropped 6 bases and J dropped 2 bases, with 13 bases sitting between them. This CDR3 has 14 residues. CDR1 and CDR2 (germline): SGHTA, FQGTGA. The CDR3: CASRPVGGNTEAFF. CDR3 nucleotide sequence: TGTGCCAGCAGACCGGTGGGGGGAAACACTGAAGCTTTCTTT.

V gene TRBV30 combines with J gene TRBJ1-3; D is ambiguous. Trimming removed 4 bases at V and 0 bases at J, with 16 bases between. The CDR3 spans 16 residues. Germline CDR1 reads GTSNPN; CDR2 reads SVGIG (reference sequence). The CDR3 protein is CAWTRSWSDSGNTIYF. As DNA, the CDR3 is TGTGCCTGGACCCGGTCTTGGTCTGACTCTGGAAACACCATATATTTT.

The V and J genes are TRBV29-1 and TRBJ2-1, with 7 bases matching TRBD2. This CDR3 is 13 amino acids long. Germline CDR1 is SQVTM and CDR2 is ANQGSEA. After removal of 2 bases from V and 3 bases from J, the junction contained 1 base not matched to a gene. CDR3 sequence: CSVETGGYNEQFF. CDR3 nucleotide sequence: TGCAGCGTTGAAACGGGAGGCTACAATGAGCAGTTCTTC.

This clone came up a few times. The J gene is TRBJ1-2, the V gene TRBV19; D is unresolved. CDR3 length: 14 amino acids. V was trimmed by 4 bases and J by 0 bases, leaving 9 bases between them. The germline CDR1 and CDR2 sequences are LNHDA and SQIVND (reference sequence). CDR3 DNA: TGTGCCAGTAGTAAAACTCGGGCTAACTATGGCTACACCTTC. It encodes CASSKTRANYGYTF. Combining the CDR3 with reference TRBV19 and TRBJ1-2 gives the whole variable domain DGGITQSPKYLFRKEGQNVTLSCEQNLNHDAMYWYRQDPGQGLRLIYYSQIVNDFQKGDIAEGYSVSREKKESFPLTVTSAQKNPTAFYLCASSKTRANYGYTFGSGTRLTVV.

V is TRBV11-3 and J is TRBJ2-1; 10 positions agree with TRBD1. Germline CDR1 is SGHNT and CDR2 is YENEEA. With 3 bases clipped from V and 8 bases from J, the junction kept 7 bases outside the gene matches. CDR3 length: 15 amino acids. CDR3 bases: TGTGCCAGCAGCTTCCGACAGGGGGCTGGGTATGAGCAGTTCTTC. It is translated as CASSFRQGAGYEQFF. Variable domain in full (rest from reference TRBV11-3 and TRBJ2-1): EAGVVQSPRYKIIEKKQPVAFWCNPISGHNTLYWYLQNLGQGPELLIRYENEEAVDDSQLPKDRFSAERLKGVDSTLKIQPAELGDSAVYLCASSFRQGAGYEQFFGPGTRLTVL.

The V and J genes are TRBV10-3 and TRBJ2-7; a weak D match, TRBD2 (5 bases). V was clipped by 0 bases and J by 4 bases, with 7 bases between them. The CDR3 sequence is 13 residues long. Germline CDR1 and CDR2: ENHRY and SYGVKD. CDR3 sequence (DNA): TGTGCCATCAGTGAGTCGACGGGGTACGAGCAGTACTTC. This gives the protein CAISESTGYEQYF.

This clone has only a few counts. V usage is TRBV27 and J usage is TRBJ2-7; D is perhaps TRBD1 (6 bases). The V and J ends lost 3 bases and 1 base respectively, with 16 bases between them. The germline gives CDR1 MNHEY, CDR2 SMNVEV (reference sequence). CDR3 length: 16 amino acids. The CDR3 sequence: CASSFTRTGISYEQYF. Here the CDR3 DNA reads TGTGCCAGCAGTTTCACGAGAACAGGGATTTCCTACGAGCAGTACTTC.

The V and J genes are TRBV28 and TRBJ1-2, with 9 bases lining up with TRBD1. Germline lookup yields CDR1 MDHEN and CDR2 SYDVKM. V was pared by 8 bases and J by 5 bases, with 9 bases of the junction left unmatched. The CDR3 is 14 amino acids. The CDR3 loop reads CASGGGQGWYGYTF. In DNA, the CDR3 is TGTGCCAGCGGAGGGGGACAGGGTTGGTATGGCTACACCTTC.

V gene TRBV4-1 combines with J gene TRBJ1-1, with D tentatively TRBD1 (6 bases). V was shortened by 0 bases and J by 4 bases, with 9 bases between the two germline ends. Per the germline V gene, CDR1 is MGHRA and CDR2 is YSYEKL. The CDR3 totals 14 residues. This CDR3 is CASSQDRGSTEAFF. CDR3 coding DNA: TGCGCCAGCAGCCAAGACAGGGGTAGCACTGAAGCTTTCTTT.

V is TRBV19 and J is TRBJ1-2, with 8 bases lining up with TRBD1. CDR3 length equals 14 residues. Germline-derived CDR1 and CDR2 are LNHDA and SQIVND (reference sequence). V trimming: 4 bases; J trimming: 7 bases; junction bases outside the gene matches: 8. The CDR3 protein is CASSSGQGIAGYTF. The DNA for the CDR3 is TGTGCCAGTAGTAGTGGACAGGGAATCGCTGGCTACACCTTC.